The sequence of this TCR beta chain was determined in a study of cytomegalovirus exposure and HLA in healthy donors. Study findings and constraints: Testing in vitro showed a few CMV-associated chains specific for CMV antigens. A later analysis, which compared TCR beta chains of equal frequency, found the HLA-associated ones more clonally expanded. The authors later found most CMV-associated TCR beta chains appeared HLA-restricted.

Germline CDR1 and CDR2: MDHEN and SYDVKM. The CDR3 is 12 residues long. Trimming stripped 7 bases from V and 4 bases from J, with 11 bases between. With regard to this clone: Its specificity is not known.

Vbeta (60) and Jbeta (13) primers were used in the PCR. TCRdb's copy holds only in-frame clones and misses some; the assay was immunoSEQ multiplex PCR. The sample carries approximately 120,000 clones, 77% recorded once. Source material: PBMCs. The chain carries TRBV28 and TRBJ2-7, with D possibly TRBD2 on 5 matching bases. The receptor was isolated from a man between 35 and 55 years old in good health and CMV-seropositive. CDR3 in amino acids: CASTTSGYEQYF. In nucleotides, the CDR3 is TGTGCCAGCACCACATCGGGGTACGAGCAGTACTTC.